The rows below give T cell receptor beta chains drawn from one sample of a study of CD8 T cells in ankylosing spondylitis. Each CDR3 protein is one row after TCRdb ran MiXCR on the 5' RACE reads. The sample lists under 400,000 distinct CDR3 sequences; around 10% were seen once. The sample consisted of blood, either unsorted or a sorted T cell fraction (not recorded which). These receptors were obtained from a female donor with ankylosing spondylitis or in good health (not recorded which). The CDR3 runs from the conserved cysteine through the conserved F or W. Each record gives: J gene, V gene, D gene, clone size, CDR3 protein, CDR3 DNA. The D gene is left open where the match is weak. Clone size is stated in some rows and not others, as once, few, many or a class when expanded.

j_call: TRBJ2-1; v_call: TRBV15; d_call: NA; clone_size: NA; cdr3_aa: CATSRGRASRRYNEQFF; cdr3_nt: TGTGCCACCAGCAGAGGGAGGGCTAGCAGACGCTACAATGAGCAGTTCTTC
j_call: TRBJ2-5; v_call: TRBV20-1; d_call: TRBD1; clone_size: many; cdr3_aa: CSAGKGQLQETQYF; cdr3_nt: TGCAGTGCCGGAAAGGGACAGCTACAAGAGACCCAGTACTTC
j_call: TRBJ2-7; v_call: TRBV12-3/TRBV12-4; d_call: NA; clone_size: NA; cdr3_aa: CASSLMGGGLSEQYF; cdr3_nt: TGTGCCAGCAGCCTTATGGGTGGGGGGTTAAGCGAGCAGTACTTC
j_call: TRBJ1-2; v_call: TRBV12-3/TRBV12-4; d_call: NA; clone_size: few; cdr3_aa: CASSSDSALRGYTF; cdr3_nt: TGTGCCAGCAGTTCGGACAGCGCCCTGAGGGGCTACACCTTC
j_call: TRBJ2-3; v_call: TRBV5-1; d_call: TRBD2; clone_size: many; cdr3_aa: CASSRPRLAESTDTQYF; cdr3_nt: TGCGCCAGCAGCCGCCCTCGGCTAGCGGAAAGCACAGATACGCAGTATTTT
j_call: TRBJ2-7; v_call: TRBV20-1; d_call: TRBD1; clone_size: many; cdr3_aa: CSAGTALLPGASSEQYF; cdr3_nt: TGCAGTGCTGGGACAGCCCTCCTGCCCGGTGCTTCTTCAGAGCAGTACTTC
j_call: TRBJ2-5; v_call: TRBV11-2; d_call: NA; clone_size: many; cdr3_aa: CASSSSGSSSQETQYF; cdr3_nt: TGTGCCAGCAGCTCTAGTGGGAGTAGTAGCCAAGAGACCCAGTACTTC
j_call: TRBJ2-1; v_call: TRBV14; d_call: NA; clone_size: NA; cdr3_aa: CASSQGTTYGEQFF; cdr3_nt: TGTGCCAGCAGCCAAGGGACTACTTACGGAGAGCAGTTCTTC
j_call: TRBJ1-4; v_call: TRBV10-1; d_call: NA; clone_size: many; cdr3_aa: CASSESGVAEKLFF; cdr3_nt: TGCGCCAGCAGTGAGTCCGGGGTGGCTGAAAAACTGTTTTTT
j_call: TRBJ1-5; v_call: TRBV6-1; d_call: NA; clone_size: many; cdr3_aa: CASNIGAFNQPQHF; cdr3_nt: TGTGCCAGCAACATTGGGGCTTTCAATCAGCCCCAGCATTTT
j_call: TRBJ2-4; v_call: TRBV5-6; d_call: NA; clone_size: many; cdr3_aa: CASSLARRGAKNIQYF; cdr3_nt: TGTGCCAGCAGCTTGGCCCGTCGGGGGGCCAAAAACATTCAGTACTTC
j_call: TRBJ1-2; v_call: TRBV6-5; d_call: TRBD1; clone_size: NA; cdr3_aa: CASGTGDYGYTF; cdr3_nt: TGTGCCAGCGGGACAGGCGACTATGGCTACACCTTC
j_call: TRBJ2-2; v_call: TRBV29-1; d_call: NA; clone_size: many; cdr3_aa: CSVDSGYTGELFF; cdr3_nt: TGCAGCGTTGATTCTGGGTACACCGGGGAGCTGTTTTTT
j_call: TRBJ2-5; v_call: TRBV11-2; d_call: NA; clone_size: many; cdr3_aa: CASSPLGTEETQYF; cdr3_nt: TGTGCCAGCAGCCCCTTGGGGACCGAAGAGACCCAGTACTTC
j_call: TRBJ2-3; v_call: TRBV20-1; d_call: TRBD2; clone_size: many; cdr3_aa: CSAPQRGRPDTQYF; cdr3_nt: TGCAGTGCCCCCCAGCGGGGTAGGCCAGATACGCAGTATTTT
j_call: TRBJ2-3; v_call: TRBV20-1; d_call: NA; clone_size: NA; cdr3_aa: CSAWSGTATDTQYF; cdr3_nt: TGCAGTGCCTGGTCCGGGACGGCAACAGATACGCAGTATTTT
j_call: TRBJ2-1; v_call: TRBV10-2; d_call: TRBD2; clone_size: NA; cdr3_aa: CASSHGLADYNEQFF; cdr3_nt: TGCGCCAGCAGCCACGGACTAGCAGACTACAATGAGCAGTTCTTC
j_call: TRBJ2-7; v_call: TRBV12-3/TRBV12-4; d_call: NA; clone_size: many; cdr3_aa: CASSKAGYEQYF; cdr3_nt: TGTGCCAGCAGTAAGGCCGGGTACGAGCAGTACTTC
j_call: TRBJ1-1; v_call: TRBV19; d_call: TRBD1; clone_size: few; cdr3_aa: CASQEIGTGWSTEAFF; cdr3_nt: TGTGCCAGCCAAGAGATCGGGACAGGGTGGTCCACTGAAGCTTTCTTT
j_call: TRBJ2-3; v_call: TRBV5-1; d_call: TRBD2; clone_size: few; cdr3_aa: CASSTDPSSGGARYTDTQYF; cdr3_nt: TGCGCCAGCAGCACGGACCCCTCTAGCGGGGGGGCAAGGTACACAGATACGCAGTATTTT
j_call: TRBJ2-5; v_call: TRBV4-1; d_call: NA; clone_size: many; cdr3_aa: CASSQDFQAAGTQYF; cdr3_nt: TGCGCCAGCAGCCAAGATTTCCAGGCGGCCGGGACCCAGTACTTC
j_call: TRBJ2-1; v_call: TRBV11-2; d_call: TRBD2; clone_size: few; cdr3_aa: CASSLDGSGGEQFF; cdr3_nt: TGTGCCAGCAGCTTAGATGGCAGCGGGGGTGAGCAGTTCTTC
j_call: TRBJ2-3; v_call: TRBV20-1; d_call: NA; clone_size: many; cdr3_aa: CSARDPGRAGDTQYF; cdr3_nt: TGCAGTGCTAGAGATCCCGGCAGGGCTGGAGATACGCAGTATTTT
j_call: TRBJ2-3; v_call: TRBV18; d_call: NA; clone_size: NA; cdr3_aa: CASSPFQSTDTQYF; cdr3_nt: TGTGCCAGCTCACCCTTCCAAAGCACAGATACGCAGTATTTT
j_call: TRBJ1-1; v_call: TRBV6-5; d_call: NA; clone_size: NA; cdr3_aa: CASSYVPFGTEAFF; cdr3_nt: TGTGCCAGCAGTTACGTCCCCTTCGGGACTGAAGCTTTCTTT
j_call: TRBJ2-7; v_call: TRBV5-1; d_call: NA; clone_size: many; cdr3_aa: CASSLVTLSGYEQYF; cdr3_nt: TGCGCCAGCAGCTTGGTCACTTTAAGTGGGTACGAGCAGTACTTC
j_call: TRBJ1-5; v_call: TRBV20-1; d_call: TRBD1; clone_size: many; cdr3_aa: CSARPRDRAGGNQPQHF; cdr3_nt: TGCAGTGCTAGGCCCCGGGACAGGGCAGGGGGCAATCAGCCCCAGCATTTT
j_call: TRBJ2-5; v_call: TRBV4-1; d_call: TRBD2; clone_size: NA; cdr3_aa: CASSQDPTGGQETQYF; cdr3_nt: TGCGCCAGCAGCCAAGATCCCACGGGGGGTCAAGAGACCCAGTACTTC
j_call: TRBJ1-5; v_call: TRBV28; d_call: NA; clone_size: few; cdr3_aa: CASSRQRGINQPQHF; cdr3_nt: TGTGCCAGCAGCCGACAACGGGGGATCAATCAGCCCCAGCATTTT
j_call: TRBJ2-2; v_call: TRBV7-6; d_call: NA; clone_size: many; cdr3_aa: CASSPSGPNTGELFF; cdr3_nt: TGTGCCAGCAGCCCTTCAGGGCCTAACACCGGGGAGCTGTTTTTT
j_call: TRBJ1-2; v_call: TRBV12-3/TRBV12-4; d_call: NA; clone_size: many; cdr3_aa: CASRSQGLGYGYTF; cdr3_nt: TGTGCCAGCAGAAGTCAGGGATTGGGCTATGGCTACACCTTC
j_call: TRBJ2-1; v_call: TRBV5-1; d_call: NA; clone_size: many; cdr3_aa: CASSLEGVPGRRSYNEQFF; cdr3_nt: TGCGCCAGCAGCTTGGAAGGGGTGCCGGGGCGCCGCTCCTACAATGAGCAGTTCTTC
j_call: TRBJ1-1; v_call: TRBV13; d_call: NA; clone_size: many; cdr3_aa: CASTPGRNTEAFF; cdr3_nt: TGTGCCAGCACCCCGGGGAGGAACACTGAAGCTTTCTTT
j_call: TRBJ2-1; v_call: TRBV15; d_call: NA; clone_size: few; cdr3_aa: CATSRGRISDEQFF; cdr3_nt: TGTGCCACCAGCAGGGGACGGATAAGCGATGAGCAGTTCTTC
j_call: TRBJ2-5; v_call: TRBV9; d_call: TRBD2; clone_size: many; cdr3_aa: CASSITGTSGLLETQYF; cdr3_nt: TGTGCCAGCAGCATCACCGGGACTAGCGGCCTCTTGGAGACCCAGTACTTC